The present T cell receptor (beta chain) was sequenced within a study of OX40 agonist ivuxolimab in advanced cancers. Broadly, across the study: Ivuxolimab was an agonistic, fully human IgG2 monoclonal antibody directed against OX40 (CD134), a costimulatory receptor. Intravenous ivuxolimab was administered to patients every 2 weeks at six dose levels: 0.01, 0.1, 0.3, 1.5, 3 and 10 mg/kg. Of the roughly 51 dose-escalation patients, hepatocellular carcinoma was present in roughly 19, melanoma in some 15, renal cell carcinoma in 9 and head and neck cancer in 9. In the dose-escalation cohort, around four fifths of patients were male, and the mean age was approximately 60 years, with a range of about 23 to 80. Patients were allowed to have had prior anti-PD-1, anti-PD-L1 or anti-CTLA-4 therapy, and less than 45% of the dose-escalation patients had previously received checkpoint inhibitors. Partial responses were achieved by three dose-escalation patients, of whom one had hepatocellular carcinoma and two had cutaneous melanoma. Peripheral TCRbeta sequencing aimed to test whether ivuxolimab altered TCR sequence diversity and caused clonal T-cell expansion. The paper covers the monotherapy dose-escalation part of the phase I ivuxolimab trial, which included N of about 50 patients.

To note about this clone: The clone's antigen remains unknown. No quality values exist for individual bases; no much larger clone is one base distant.

Patients with a history of autoimmune disease or receiving systemic immunosuppression were excluded from the trial. Peripheral blood for TCR sequencing was collected from all dose cohorts at baseline, on cycle 4 day 1, and on cycle 7 day 1. Samples were obtained from an open-label, multicenter, first-in-human phase I dose-escalation trial of ivuxolimab. Adults with locally advanced or metastatic head and neck squamous cell, hepatocellular, melanoma or renal cell carcinoma were enrolled in the trial. Before TCR sequencing, CD4+ T cells and CD8+ T cells were sorted from peripheral blood as separate populations. The germline V gene (reference sequence) specifies SGHNT as CDR1 and YYREEE as CDR2. From cysteine to phenylalanine, the CDR3 is 17 amino acids long. Kept here is only the CDR3 DNA, which spans 51 bases and is read in frame from base 1. The V end gives up 4 bases and the J end 2 bases, leaving 10 bases in the junction not matched to a gene.

What the work shows at the level of the full study, not this receptor alone: Which antigens the clonally expanded peripheral T cells were specific for was not determined. Low levels of normalized T-cell clonal expansion were also seen in some patients who did not respond. On average, CD8+ T cells showed more expanded clones than CD4+ T cells after ivuxolimab. At doses of 0.1 to 3.0 mg/kg, clonal expansion of both CD4+ and CD8+ T cells in blood was seen between baseline and week 6. In partial responders in the 0.1-3.0 mg/kg groups, normalized peripheral clonal expansion was found to be among the lowest, especially among CD8+ T cells.

Genomic DNA was extracted from sorted cells for sequencing of the TCRbeta CDR3 region. The immunoSEQ Assay was used to sequence the TCRbeta CDR3 regions. The source is immuneACCESS, and TCRdb retained only in-frame sequences with V and J called. Part of the clones is not carried over; for the studies checked, unresolved V genes explain less than half of this, and the remainder is unexplained. Present in this sample are about 73,000 clones, 90% of which were seen just once. The ten biggest clones cover under 0.6% of the sample. The sequences come from CD4+ or CD8+ T cells sorted from blood, collected in a trial of the OX40 agonist ivuxolimab. The source of this sequence is an adult with an advanced solid tumor such as melanoma, head and neck, liver or kidney cancer. This receptor chain uses TRBV5-4 and TRBJ2-3; 10 middle bases align to TRBD1. The nucleotide sequence is TGTGCCAGCAGCGCAGTGGGACAGGGGCGTCACACAGATACGCAGTATTTT. This is translated as CASSAVGQGRHTDTQYF. With the rest looked up from the reference TRBV5-4 and TRBJ2-3 genes rather than sequenced, the full variable domain is ETGVTQSPTHLIKTRGQQVTLRCSSQSGHNTVSWYQQALGQGPQFIFQYYREEENGRGNFPPRFSGLQFPNYSSELNVNALELDDSALYLCASSAVGQGRHTDTQYFGPGTRLTVL.